This T cell receptor (beta chain) was found in a study of blood T cell repertoires in COVID-19. Overall study context: Spain, Italy and the United States supplied samples that represented acute and convalescent COVID-19. Sample material is recorded as cDNA or gDNA derived from T cells, B-cell-depleted T cells, or PBMCs.

As handled by the study authors: How many nucleated cells were present was estimated from reference gene primer amplification. This table comes from immunoSEQ multiplex PCR, and its TCRdb copy is limited to in-frame clones, with some not included. The V and J calls and clone size were taken over from that table, and D and trimming were inferred from the DNA. The data hold around 380,000 clones, with roughly 77% observed a single time. Germline V gene sequence: CDR1 SGHRS, CDR2 YFSETQ. There are 16 residues in the CDR3. V was pared by 4 bases and J by 0 bases, with 14 bases between. This TCR came from a human donor with acute or convalescent COVID-19. The donor label of this sample is uncertain. V is TRBV5-1 and J is TRBJ1-3; a possible D gene is TRBD1 (6 bases). The specimen was peripheral blood. CDR3: CASSPGQSSSGNTIYF. DNA for the CDR3: TGCGCCAGCAGCCCAGGACAGTCGAGCTCTGGAAACACCATATATTTT.